The 10 T cell receptor beta chains below all came from one sample that was sequenced in a study of cytomegalovirus exposure and HLA in healthy donors. The PCR used 60 Vbeta and 13 Jbeta primers. TCRdb's copy holds only in-frame clones and misses some; the assay was immunoSEQ multiplex PCR. Among 95,000 to 150,000 clones listed, 55% to 75% were seen once. Sequencing was carried out using PBMCs. These receptors were obtained from a woman aged 40-49 years in good health and CMV-seropositive.

The chain links TRBV7-2 to TRBJ1-6; D is unclear. The CDR3 runs to 13 residues. V gave up 2 bases and J gave up 7 bases, with 6 bases separating them. CDR1 SGHTA and CDR2 FQGNSA come from the germline V gene. In DNA form, the CDR3 reads TGTGCCAGCAGCTTACCCTTGAATTCACCCCTCCACTTT. It yields the protein CASSLPLNSPLHF.

This chain connects TRBV7-6 to TRBJ2-3; D is possibly TRBD2 (6 bases). Germline CDR1 reads SGHVS; CDR2 reads FNYEAQ. Trimming took off 5 bases at V and 1 base at J, with 13 bases between the two ends. The CDR3 length is 15 residues. The CDR3 reads CASSPIAAGTDTQYF. The CDR3 DNA sequence: TGTGCCAGCAGCCCCATAGCGGCCGGCACAGATACGCAGTATTTT.

The J gene is TRBJ1-3, the V gene TRBV14; TRBD1 agrees at 8 bases. Losses at the gene ends were 6 bases for V and 2 bases for J; bases not matched to a gene: 3. CDR3 length: 14 amino acids. Germline assignment: CDR1 SGHDN and CDR2 FVKESK. CDR3 region: CASSRTGTGNTIYF. The CDR3 DNA is TGTGCCAGCAGTCGGACAGGGACTGGAAACACCATATATTTT.

The chain is built from TRBV2 and TRBJ2-1; 9 bases are shared with TRBD1. CDR1 is SNHLY, CDR2 FYNNEI, per germline. This CDR3 has 13 amino acids. The V gene end was trimmed by 10 bases and the J gene end by 9 bases; junction bases not matched to a gene: 10. CDR3 sequence: CATTGTGSGEQFF. CDR3 DNA: TGTGCCACGACCGGGACAGGGTCAGGTGAGCAGTTCTTC.

The V gene is TRBV10-3, the J gene TRBJ2-3; 8 bases match TRBD1. The CDR3 covers 13 residues. Trimming took 8 bases from V and 3 from J; bases not matched to a gene: 4. In germline, CDR1 is ENHRY, CDR2 SYGVKD. CDR3 residues: CAIGGQETDTQYF. The DNA for the CDR3 is TGTGCCATCGGGGGACAGGAAACAGATACGCAGTATTTT.

This sequence joins TRBV13 and TRBJ2-1, with TRBD2 matching over 15 bases. This CDR3 is built from 18 residues. Germline CDR1 reads PRHDT; CDR2 reads FYEKMQ (reference sequence). Trimming removed 5 bases from V and 4 bases from J; junction bases left unmatched: 9. The CDR3 DNA sequence: TGTGCCAGCAGCCCACTCGGACTAGCGGGGGGGCTATACAATGAGCAGTTCTTC. Protein: CASSPLGLAGGLYNEQFF.

This sequence joins TRBV7-2 and TRBJ2-3; 9 nucleotides align to TRBD2. CDR1 is SGHTA and CDR2 is FQGNSA in the germline V gene. The CDR3 loop spans 12 amino acids. V lost 1 base, J lost 14 bases, and 4 bases stayed unmatched. This CDR3 is CASSLESGGWYF. The CDR3 coding sequence is TGTGCCAGCAGCTTAGAAAGCGGGGGGTGGTATTTT.

The V and J genes are TRBV15 and TRBJ1-3; a weak D match, TRBD1 (6 bases). Trimming shortened V by 0 bases and J by 0 bases, and 21 bases separated the two germline ends. The CDR3 totals 20 residues. From germline, CDR1 is LNHNV and CDR2 YYDKDF (reference sequence). CDR3 sequence: CATSREGQSPHTDSGNTIYF. DNA of the CDR3: TGTGCCACCAGCAGAGAAGGACAGAGCCCACATACTGACTCTGGAAACACCATATATTTT.

The chain combines TRBV5-1 with TRBJ2-5; 11 positions match TRBD1. Trimming at V came to 3 bases and at J to 11 bases, leaving 18 bases not matched to a gene. This CDR3 region has 17 residues. The V gene's germline CDR1 is SGHRS and CDR2 YFSETQ. The CDR3 coding sequence is TGCGCCAGCAGCTCCGCCCCCGCCGGACAGGGGGCCGGGGAGCAGTACTTC. It specifies CASSSAPAGQGAGEQYF.

V usage is TRBV7-2 and J usage is TRBJ1-1, with 9 nucleotides matching TRBD1. Trimming cost V 5 bases and J 8 bases; bases outside gene matches: 6. The CDR3 covers 13 residues. The germline V gene encodes CDR1 SGHTA and CDR2 FQGNSA. The DNA for the CDR3 is TGTGCCAGCAGCGCTGGGACAGGGCAGGAAGCTTTCTTT. The encoded protein is CASSAGTGQEAFF.